This T cell receptor beta chain appears in the sequencing data of a study of cytomegalovirus exposure and HLA in healthy donors listed by TCRdb under 2017. At the level of the whole study: According to a later analysis, the 110 or so validation repertoires were produced on the same platform as the roughly 600 repertoires of the first cohort. The study combined high-throughput TCR immunosequencing, statistical association of individual TCRs with disease status, and machine learning to predict cytomegalovirus infection status. A separate validation cohort of roughly 130 different subjects was used in addition to the roughly 640-subject first cohort. The study aimed to test whether cataloging public T cell receptors could reveal signatures of past pathogen exposure. The research as a whole found: While some public TCRs were present in many individuals, most TCR sequences turned up only very rarely across donors. In the study, 150 to 200 TCR beta chains were listed as associated with cytomegalovirus. The classifier was reported to diagnose cytomegalovirus status with high specificity and sensitivity in both the original cohort and the validation cohort. In vitro tests confirmed that a few of the cytomegalovirus-associated TCR beta chains recognize cytomegalovirus antigens. A later analysis found that TCRs clustered in the first cohort also tended to co-occur in the 120 validation repertoires, with approximately 95% of cluster scores above 0. A later analysis had no HLA typing for the validation cohort, so co-occurrence there was scored across all 110 or so repertoires. The authors suggested that the approach could potentially be extended to other disease states and immunological phenotypes.

The donors belonged to the validation cohort of over a hundred subjects, which was separate from the 666-subject first cohort. Points on this clone: The antigen this receptor binds is unknown. No much larger clonotype is one base removed from it; base qualities were not supplied.

The library came from the immunoSEQ multiplex PCR assay. Turning to the authors' computational methods: A statistical classification framework was developed to diagnose cytomegalovirus status using the catalog of TCR beta chain sequences. Sourced from immuneACCESS, this table was stored by TCRdb with only in-frame sequences that have V and J called. A share of the clones is absent; for the studies checked, an unresolved V gene accounts for under half, and the remainder has no known explanation. That table gives V, J and clone size, and the DNA gave D and trimming. Counted in this sample were 100,000 to 150,000 clones; 89% of them appeared once. The ten largest clones add up to roughly 1.2% of the sample. The TCR comes from a woman between 18 and 30 years old in good health and CMV-seronegative. The source material was PBMCs.

The CDR3 has the sequence CASSLGVGRGPPNTEAFF. The bases read TGTGCCAGCAGCTTAGGGGTAGGCAGGGGCCCCCCAAACACTGAAGCTTTCTTT. The chain couples TRBV11-2 to TRBJ1-1; the D gene is perhaps TRBD1, from 6 matching bases. From cysteine to phenylalanine, the CDR3 is 18 amino acids long. Only the CDR3 part of the read is kept: 54 bases, read in frame from the first base. Trimming at the junction amounts to 1 base on V and 2 bases on J, and the germline ends lie 20 bases apart. According to the germline V gene, CDR1 reads SGHAT and CDR2 reads FQNNGV.